A selection of T cell receptor beta chains follows, all from one sample in a study of T cells in Graves' hyperthyroidism and ophthalmopathy. TCRdb fed the multiplex PCR reads into MiXCR, producing one record per CDR3 protein. Of around 180,000 distinct CDR3 sequences in the sample, approximately 15% were seen once. The sample comprised blood. These TCRs come from a woman aged 45-65 years with Graves' hyperthyroidism. Each CDR3 is given with its conserved first and last residue. The order of the fields is CDR3 length, J gene, V gene, CDR3 protein.

14	TRBJ1-5	TRBV19	CASSTRGPYQPQHF
13	TRBJ2-2	TRBV7-9	CASSLAGTGELFF
15	TRBJ2-1	TRBV3-1	CASSHPDRGNNEQFF
14	TRBJ1-5	TRBV27	CASSGGAGVQPQHF
14	TRBJ2-5	TRBV7-2	CASSLGGGGETQYF
17	TRBJ1-2	TRBV20-1	CSARVVGTGGPLGGYTF
14	TRBJ1-2	TRBV19	CASSPQAGGYGYTF
15	TRBJ2-1	TRBV14	CASSRGQAYYNEQFF
13	TRBJ1-1	TRBV29-1	CSAVDRGHTEAFF
18	TRBJ1-1	TRBV6-1	CASSEFRGGYVVNAEAFF
14	TRBJ1-1	TRBV7-9	CASSLELLGTEAFF
15	TRBJ2-3	TRBV12-3/TRBV12-4	CASRPRPGGTDTQYF
12	TRBJ1-1	TRBV10-3	CAISTGDTEAFF
16	TRBJ2-1	TRBV4-2	CASSQDRGGWDNEQFF
13	TRBJ2-5	TRBV3-1	CASSLTPLETQYF
14	TRBJ1-1	TRBV12-3/TRBV12-4	CASSPRAGQGSSFF
16	TRBJ1-2	TRBV6-5	CASSYSPSRGNYGYTF
13	TRBJ1-2	TRBV27	CASSLKGSYGYTF
14	TRBJ1-2	TRBV27	CASSFLDGQWGYTF
16	TRBJ2-6	TRBV28	CASSLLLPSGANVLTF
19	TRBJ2-2	TRBV10-1	CASSEIRTSGRINTGELFF
16	TRBJ2-2	TRBV3-1	CASSQGLGQNTGELFF
14	TRBJ1-1	TRBV3-1	CASSQEEGNTEAFF
19	TRBJ1-4	TRBV6-1	CASSKYYRGLEATNEKLFF
12	TRBJ1-4	TRBV12-3/TRBV12-4	CASSLWNEKLFF
14	TRBJ1-6	TRBV3-1	CASSQVSGNSPLHF
14	TRBJ1-2	TRBV7-9	CASSLPILNYGYTF
15	TRBJ1-3	TRBV7-2	CASTESGVSGNTIYF
15	TRBJ2-2	TRBV29-1	CSASGTAENTGELFF
14	TRBJ1-2	TRBV7-9	CASSLAGSDYGYTF
12	TRBJ1-4	TRBV28	CASSLGVEKLFF
14	TRBJ2-1	TRBV6-1	CASSSGLEGDEQFF
14	TRBJ2-1	TRBV2	CASSVTSGIDEQFF
14	TRBJ1-1	TRBV7-8	CASSSGPGSVEAFF
15	TRBJ1-1	TRBV7-9	CASRNKDRLNTEAFF
17	TRBJ2-3	TRBV6-2/TRBV6-3	CASILDTGTDRTDTQYF
15	TRBJ1-2	TRBV7-9	CASSSRAELLYGYTF
14	TRBJ2-7	TRBV27	CASSGQDNSYEQYF
14	TRBJ2-7	TRBV3-1	CASSRKGHTYEQYF
14	TRBJ1-1	TRBV3-1	CASSPMTGGTEAFF
14	TRBJ1-1	TRBV19	CASIAGQMNTEAFF
14	TRBJ1-1	TRBV28	CASSFRGSMKEAFF
17	TRBJ1-3	TRBV6-2/TRBV6-3	CASSYSRRADSGNTIYF
18	TRBJ1-1	TRBV4-1	CASSQDGRGVALNTEAFF
11	TRBJ1-1	TRBV24-1	CATSDGLAAFF
15	TRBJ1-1	TRBV12-3/TRBV12-4	CASSLWGQGNTEAFF
14	TRBJ1-3	TRBV18	CASSPTGDGNTIYF
14	TRBJ1-5	TRBV27	CASSLRGTNQPQHF
15	TRBJ2-3	TRBV4-1	CASSQTGRPADTQYF
16	TRBJ2-1	TRBV7-8	CASSRTSGGVGDEQFF
16	TRBJ1-6	TRBV6-1	CASSYSAFSENSPLHF
15	TRBJ1-6	TRBV12-3/TRBV12-4	CASSRGEGTNSPLHF
13	TRBJ1-2	TRBV7-9	CASRGTGLYGYTF
15	TRBJ2-6	TRBV5-6	CASSQKTSGANVLTF